The 21 T cell receptor beta chains in this list originate from one sample, sequenced in a study of CD8 T cells in ankylosing spondylitis. Each CDR3 protein gets one entry after TCRdb re-called the 5' RACE reads with MiXCR. Found here are roughly 230,000 distinct CDR3 sequences, less than 9.5% of them singletons; the top ten hold 4.5% to 5%. The sequenced sample was blood, either unsorted or a sorted T cell fraction (not recorded which). Every receptor here comes from a female donor with ankylosing spondylitis or in good health (not recorded which).

There are many counts of this clonotype. The V gene is TRBV7-9, the J gene TRBJ2-1, with TRBD2 as a possible D gene (6 bases). The germline V gene has CDR1 SEHNR and CDR2 FQNEAQ (reference sequence). V was pared by 6 bases and J by 2 bases, with 14 bases between. The CDR3 sequence is 15 residues long. The CDR3 nucleotides read TGTGCCAGCAGAAGCGGGTCGAGTGCCTACAATGAGCAGTTCTTC. Translated, it gives CASRSGSSAYNEQFF.

There are many counts of this clonotype. This rearrangement joins TRBV15 to TRBJ1-5, with no clear D. Trimming took 5 bases from V and 4 from J, leaving 12 bases between them. Germline V gene sequence: CDR1 LNHNV, CDR2 YYDKDF (reference sequence). This CDR3 contains 14 residues. The DNA for the CDR3 is TGTGCCACCAGCCTCAACACGGGAAATCAGCCCCAGCATTTT. Translation gives CATSLNTGNQPQHF.

This clonotype was detected many times. The J gene is TRBJ2-5, the V gene TRBV20-1; D possibly uses TRBD1 or TRBD2 (5 bases each). The germline gives CDR1 DFQATT, CDR2 SNEGSKA (reference sequence). V was pared by 0 bases and J by 2 bases, with 13 bases between. The CDR3 spans 15 residues. CDR3 coding DNA: TGCAGTGCTAGAGATCCCCGGGACCCACAAGAGACCCAGTACTTC. Protein sequence: CSARDPRDPQETQYF.

In this sample, this clonotype turned up many times. No DNA is shown, since the ends of the CDR3 on it are uncertain; the CDR3 is the one TCRdb lists. The chain carries TRBV4-3 and TRBJ1-3; the listed D gene, TRBD1, was not tested against the DNA. CDR1 and CDR2 from the germline V gene are LGHNA and YSLEER. The CDR3 length equals 16 residues, ends included. The CDR3 sequence is CASSQYFGQTGNTIYF.

There are a few counts of this clonotype. One junction end does not reproduce the germline sequence, and a read error may be involved. The chain uses TRBV27 and TRBJ2-1, with D possibly TRBD2 on 5 matching bases. The CDR3 is made up of 19 amino acids. Germline V gene sequence: CDR1 MNHEY, CDR2 SMNVEV (reference sequence). The CDR3 region has the DNA TGTGCCAGCTGTTTATCGCTCGGCCAGGACTCACCTCCCTACAATGAGCAGTTCTTC. Encoded protein: CASCLSLGQDSPPYNEQFF.

This clonotype has a count of ten or more. The chain joins TRBV20-1 to TRBJ2-5; tentative D call: TRBD1 (6 bases). V lost 3 bases to trimming and J lost 4 bases, with 9 bases between them. This CDR3 comprises 12 residues. The germline V gene encodes CDR1 DFQATT and CDR2 SNEGSKA (reference sequence). CDR3 nucleotides: TGCAGTGCTAGGGGGGCGACAGAGACCCAGTACTTC. It is translated as CSARGATETQYF.

This clonotype showed up many times. The chain is built from TRBV7-2 and TRBJ2-5; the D call may be TRBD1 or TRBD2 (5 bases each). The CDR3 is 12 amino acids. V lost 5 bases and J 7 bases, leaving 11 bases between the germline ends. Germline lookup yields CDR1 SGHTA and CDR2 FQGNSA. The CDR3 protein is CASSVTRGTQYF. The CDR3 nucleotides are TGTGCCAGCAGCGTAACGAGGGGGACCCAGTACTTC.

This clonotype was seen at least ten times. The chain carries TRBV6-5 and TRBJ1-2, with D maybe TRBD1 (5 bases). From germline, CDR1 is MNHEY and CDR2 SVGAGI. This CDR3 spans 14 amino acids. V was cut by 0 bases and J by 6 bases, with 11 bases left in between. The CDR3 bases are TGTGCCAGCAGTTACTCGGGAGCGGGGGATGGCTACACCTTC. This translates into CASSYSGAGDGYTF.

The sample holds many counts of this clonotype. The CDR3 here is CASSRTNGGTGELFF. The CDR3 DNA is TGCGCCAGCAGCCGGACCAACGGGGGCACCGGGGAGCTGTTTTTT. The V and J genes are TRBV4-3 and TRBJ2-2; tentative D call: TRBD2 (6 bases). This CDR3 has 15 residues. Germline V gene lookup returns CDR1 LGHNA and CDR2 YSLEER. The V end was cut by 4 bases, the J end by 4 bases, with 13 bases between.

This clonotype was detected ten times or more. This chain connects TRBV21-1 to TRBJ2-7; no DNA check was done on the table's D call, TRBD2. TRBV21-1 corresponds to a pseudogene. The CDR3 is made up of 15 amino acids. CDR3 sequence reads: CASSRPPSDRHEQYF. For the CDR3, the DNA is TGTGCCAGCAGCCGTCCACCTAGCGACCGTCACGAGCAGTACTTC.

The sample holds a few counts of this clonotype. This chain links TRBV2 with TRBJ2-1, with D possibly called TRBD1 or TRBD2 (5 bases each). Germline CDR1 reads SNHLY; CDR2 reads FYNNEI. The CDR3 totals 17 residues. Trimming took off 7 bases at V and 0 bases at J, with 19 bases between the two ends. CDR3 DNA sequence: TGTGCCAGCAACCCCGGGACGGTTATAAGCTCCTACAATGAGCAGTTCTTC. This encodes CASNPGTVISSYNEQFF.

This clonotype was recorded a few times. A much larger clone differs from this one at a single base, so this may be a read error. The chain couples TRBV3-1 to TRBJ2-1; 8 positions agree with TRBD2. CDR3 size: 15 residues. The germline V gene has CDR1 LGHDT and CDR2 YNNKEL (reference sequence). CDR3 amino acids: CATSQDQAGDREQFF. The DNA for the CDR3 is TGTGCCACCAGCCAAGATCAAGCGGGAGATCGAGAGCAGTTCTTC.

This clonotype was detected ten times or more. The chain is built from TRBV5-1 and TRBJ2-5; D perhaps matches TRBD2 (6 bases). The V gene's germline CDR1 is SGHRS and CDR2 YFSETQ. The CDR3 is 16 amino acids. The V and J ends lost 4 bases and 2 bases respectively, with 18 bases between them. The chain's CDR3 is CASSPSRGVIQETQYF. The CDR3 DNA reads as TGCGCCAGCAGCCCCTCGCGGGGAGTGATACAAGAGACCCAGTACTTC.

The gene calls are TRBV7-2 and TRBJ2-5; D gene uncertain. The CDR3 covers 15 residues. Germline CDR1 SGHTA, CDR2 FQGNSA. V was shortened by 4 bases and J by 1 base, with 13 bases between the two germline ends. The CDR3: CASSSPPGAQETQYF. The CDR3 nucleotides read TGTGCCAGCAGCTCCCCCCCGGGCGCCCAAGAGACCCAGTACTTC.

This clonotype was detected many times. The chain has TRBV28 and TRBJ1-2, with D uncertain. CDR1 MDHEN and CDR2 SYDVKM come from the germline V gene. The ends were cut back, 3 bases at V and 5 bases at J, with 10 bases in the middle. This CDR3 is 13 amino acids long. The CDR3 sequence is CASSFQMPYGYTF. The CDR3 DNA reads TGTGCCAGCAGTTTCCAGATGCCGTATGGCTACACCTTC.

This clonotype was seen at least ten times. J is TRBJ2-7 and V is TRBV4-3; D is uncertain. This CDR3 has 17 amino acids. The V gene's germline CDR1 is LGHNA and CDR2 YSLEER. Trimming removed 2 bases at V and 4 bases at J, with 21 bases between. This CDR3 is CASSQSPTPSPQYEQYF. As DNA, the CDR3 is TGCGCCAGCAGCCAAAGCCCCACCCCAAGCCCTCAGTACGAGCAGTACTTC.

This clonotype was observed many times. CDR3 bases: TGCGCCAGCAGCCAAGATTACCCTAGCGGGGTCACAGATACGCAGTATTTT. Its translation: CASSQDYPSGVTDTQYF. The gene calls are TRBV4-3 and TRBJ2-3; 9 bases match TRBD2. Germline V gene sequence: CDR1 LGHNA, CDR2 YSLEER. CDR3 size: 17 residues. The V segment lost 0 bases and the J segment 2 bases; nucleotides outside the gene matches: 6.

The chain couples TRBV28 to TRBJ2-6; D gene ambiguous. This CDR3 is built from 11 residues. V lost 11 bases and J 3 bases, leaving 5 bases between the germline ends. Germline V gives CDR1 MDHEN, CDR2 SYDVKM. CDR3 DNA sequence: TGTGCCGTCAATGGGGCCAACGTCCTGACTTTC. Its translation: CAVNGANVLTF.

This clonotype has at least ten counts. V is TRBV4-3 and J is TRBJ2-1; TRBD2 aligns across 8 bases. V was pared by 2 bases and J by 8 bases, with 8 bases of the junction left unmatched. The CDR3 loop spans 15 amino acids. Per the germline V gene, CDR1 is LGHNA and CDR2 is YSLEER. CDR3 in amino acids: CASSQRGLDGDEQFF. CDR3 in DNA: TGCGCCAGCAGCCAACGGGGACTAGATGGCGATGAGCAGTTCTTC.

The sample holds many counts of this clonotype. For the CDR3, the DNA is TGCAGTGCTAGAGAGCTCAGACAGACCTCAGATACGCAGTATTTT. Encoded protein: CSARELRQTSDTQYF. V gene TRBV20-1 combines with J gene TRBJ2-3; possible D gene TRBD1, 5 bases. CDR1 and CDR2 (germline): DFQATT, SNEGSKA (reference sequence). The CDR3 runs 15 residues. Trimming took 0 bases from V and 4 from J, leaving 14 bases between them.

This clonotype was counted ten times or more. This chain joins TRBV20-1 and TRBJ2-7, with D unclear. Deletions cut 1 base from V and 1 base from J, with 14 bases between. CDR1 DFQATT and CDR2 SNEGSKA come from the germline V gene (reference sequence). The CDR3 is 15 residues long. The CDR3 spells CSARVSSGGSYEQYF. As DNA, the CDR3 is TGCAGTGCTAGAGTCAGCAGTGGTGGGTCCTACGAGCAGTACTTC.